A single sample is the source of the 28 T cell receptor beta chains below, sequenced in a study of T-cell memory formation after mild COVID-19. From the 5' RACE reads, TCRdb called clonotypes with MiXCR, one entry per CDR3 protein. The data show 250,000 to 300,000 distinct CDR3 sequences, with roughly 16% seen just once and roughly 25% held by the top ten. Specimen: PBMCs or a T cell subset sorted from them (not recorded which). All receptors derive from a man aged 18 to 30 who had mild COVID-19 (a few samples of this study predate the infection). Cell type and time point are not known.

This rearrangement joins TRBV20-1 to TRBJ2-5; tentatively, D is TRBD1 or TRBD2 (5 bases each). Germline values: CDR1 DFQATT, CDR2 SNEGSKA (reference sequence). CDR3 length: 13 residues. V was cut by 0 bases and J by 1 base, with 6 bases left in between. CDR3: CSARDGGQETQYF. The DNA of the CDR3 is TGCAGTGCTAGAGATGGGGGCCAAGAGACCCAGTACTTC.

The V gene is TRBV27, the J gene TRBJ2-6; 7 bases line up with TRBD2. Looked up from germline, CDR1 is MNHEY and CDR2 is SMNVEV (reference sequence). J gave up 0 bases and V 6 bases, and 5 bases lay outside the gene matches. This CDR3 comprises 16 residues. CDR3 loop: CASRRSGDSGANVLTF. The CDR3 DNA reads as TGTGCCAGCAGGCGAAGCGGGGACTCTGGGGCCAACGTCCTGACTTTC.

The chain combines TRBV2 with TRBJ2-7; D remains unclear. This CDR3 is 12 amino acids long. CDR1 is SNHLY and CDR2 is FYNNEI in the germline V gene. V was clipped by 8 bases and J by 2 bases, with 10 bases between them. The CDR3 here is CASSALTYEQYV. As DNA, the CDR3 is TGTGCCAGCTCGGCACTTACCTACGAGCAGTACGTC.

The J gene is TRBJ1-6, the V gene TRBV5-1; the D gene is possibly TRBD1 (6 bases). The V end lost 1 base, the J end lost 7 bases, and 12 bases lay between the germline ends. Germline V CDR1 and CDR2: SGHRS, YFSETQ. The CDR3 runs to 15 residues. CDR3 amino acids: CASSLTGNRNSPLHF. In nucleotides, the CDR3 is TGCGCCAGCAGCTTGACAGGGAATAGAAATTCACCCCTCCACTTT. The variable domain in full, with the rest retrieved from reference TRBV5-1 and TRBJ1-6, is KAGVTQTPRYLIKTRGQQVTLSCSPISGHRSVSWYQQTPGQGLQFLFEYFSETQRNKGNFPGRFSGRQFSNSRSEMNVSTLELGDSALYLCASSLTGNRNSPLHFGNGTRLTVT.

The chain couples TRBV20-1 to TRBJ2-1, with D uncertain. Germline V lookup: CDR1 DFQATT, CDR2 SNEGSKA (reference sequence). With 3 bases removed from V and 7 bases from J, the gap between germline ends came to 13 bases. The CDR3 runs 13 residues. The CDR3, as DNA: TGCAGTGCTAGTCAGGCGGCTAAAAATGAGCAGTTCTTC. This translates into CSASQAAKNEQFF.

The chain employs TRBV7-6 and TRBJ2-7; TRBD2 agrees at 9 bases. With V trimmed by 1 base and J by 6 bases, 1 base remained unmatched. CDR1 is SGHVS, CDR2 FNYEAQ, per germline. The CDR3 is 13 amino acids. The DNA of the CDR3 is TGTGCCAGCAGCTTAGGCGGGGGGGGCGAGCAGTACTTC. It yields the protein CASSLGGGGEQYF. Complete variable domain (other parts from reference TRBV7-6 and TRBJ2-7): GAGVSQSPRYKVTKRGQDVALRCDPISGHVSLYWYRQALGQGPEFLTYFNYEAQQDKSGLPNDRFSAERPEGSISTLTIQRTEQRDSAMYRCASSLGGGGEQYFGPGTRLTVT.

This clonotype showed up just a few times. This chain uses TRBV6-5 with TRBJ2-7; 8 nucleotides agree with TRBD2. V shed 1 base, J shed 0 bases, and the junction held 2 bases outside the gene matches. In germline, CDR1 is MNHEY, CDR2 SVGAGI. The CDR3 extends over 15 amino acids. The CDR3: CASSYFLAGSYEQYF. The CDR3 nucleotides read TGTGCCAGCAGTTACTTTCTAGCGGGCTCCTACGAGCAGTACTTC.

The chain is built from TRBV2 and TRBJ2-7; TRBD1 matches at 7 bases. The CDR3 totals 14 residues. The ends lost 5 bases at V and 2 bases at J; junction bases unmatched: 6. The V gene's germline CDR1 is SNHLY and CDR2 FYNNEI. The CDR3 sequence is CASSRDRDTYEQYF. CDR3 in DNA: TGTGCCAGCAGTCGCGACAGGGACACCTACGAGCAGTACTTC.

This clonotype was detected only a few times. The CDR3 sequence: CAIRGDGTGQPQHF. CDR3 coding DNA: TGTGCCATCAGGGGGGACGGTACAGGCCAGCCCCAGCATTTT. The rearrangement links TRBV10-3 to TRBJ1-5; possibly TRBD1 for D (5 bases). This CDR3 is 14 amino acids long. Trimming stripped 6 bases from V and 7 bases from J, with 16 bases between. Per the germline V gene, CDR1 is ENHRY and CDR2 is SYGVKD.

V is TRBV7-2 and J is TRBJ2-2; 7 positions match TRBD1. J lost 7 bases, V lost 5 bases, and 1 base had no gene match. The germline V gene has CDR1 SGHTA and CDR2 FQGNSA. This CDR3 has 12 amino acids. The CDR3 nucleotides are TGTGCCAGCAGCAGGGACAGCGGGGAGCTGTTTTTT. Its protein product is CASSRDSGELFF.

This chain connects TRBV6-5 to TRBJ1-2; 8 nucleotides match TRBD1. The CDR3 totals 15 residues. Trimming took 1 base from V and 6 from J; bases not matched to a gene: 7. Germline V lookup: CDR1 MNHEY, CDR2 SVGAGI. The CDR3 bases are TGTGCCAGCAGTTACTTGGACAGGGTAATCCATGGCTACACCTTC. It yields the protein CASSYLDRVIHGYTF.

In its sample, this clonotype was seen a few times. The chain couples TRBV2 to TRBJ2-1; D might be TRBD1 (6 bases). The CDR3 is made up of 13 amino acids. Trimming pared 6 bases from V and 2 bases from J, leaving 8 bases between. Germline V CDR1 and CDR2: SNHLY, FYNNEI. In nucleotides, the CDR3 is TGTGCCAGCAGAGGGGGAGCCTACAATGAGCAGTTCTTC. Its translation: CASRGGAYNEQFF.

This clonotype was recorded a few times. The rearrangement links TRBV10-2 to TRBJ2-1, with D possibly matching TRBD1 (6 bases). CDR3 size: 14 residues. Per germline, CDR1 WSHSY and CDR2 SAAADI. V lost 4 bases to trimming and J lost 10 bases, with 17 bases between them. For the CDR3, the DNA is TGCGCCAGCAGTGTGGCAGGGGCGGTTGGAGAGCAGTTCTTC. Protein sequence: CASSVAGAVGEQFF.

This rearrangement joins TRBV12-3 or TRBV12-4 to TRBJ1-1; TRBD1 matches at 9 bases. The CDR3 spans 14 residues. V lost 6 bases to trimming and J lost 10 bases; unmatched junction nucleotides: 12. The CDR3 here is CASSPNLQGATAFF. In nucleotides, the CDR3 is TGTGCCAGCAGCCCAAACCTACAGGGGGCCACAGCTTTCTTT.

The table lists this clonotype with a few counts. The genes are TRBV3-1 and TRBJ2-7; D unclear. Looked up from germline, CDR1 is LGHDT and CDR2 is YNNKEL (reference sequence). The V end was cut by 1 base, the J end by 3 bases, with 10 bases between. CDR3 length: 14 residues. CDR3 DNA sequence: TGTGCCAGCAGCCAAGGTACCGGAAACTACGAGCAGTACGTC. It is translated as CASSQGTGNYEQYV.

The chain employs TRBV20-1 and TRBJ2-1; 9 bases are shared with TRBD2. V was pared by 0 bases and J by 6 bases, with 9 bases of the junction left unmatched. The CDR3 extends over 16 amino acids. The germline V gene has CDR1 DFQATT and CDR2 SNEGSKA (reference sequence). The CDR3 here is CSARDEGLAPLNEQFF. Written as DNA, the CDR3 is TGCAGTGCTAGAGATGAGGGACTAGCCCCCCTCAATGAGCAGTTCTTC.

This clonotype was seen more than once but under ten times. V usage is TRBV6-5 and J usage is TRBJ2-7; the D gene is possibly TRBD1 (6 bases). CDR3 length: 12 residues. The ends were cut back, 6 bases at V and 1 base at J, with 7 bases in the middle. Germline V gene sequence: CDR1 MNHEY, CDR2 SVGAGI. CDR3 DNA: TGTGCCAGCAGAGACAGGTCCTACGAGCAGTACGTC. Translating it yields CASRDRSYEQYV.

The chain carries TRBV9 and TRBJ2-7; D call uncertain. The CDR3 has 14 amino acids. Germline values: CDR1 SGDLS, CDR2 YYNGEE. The V end lost 0 bases, the J end lost 3 bases, and 10 bases lay between the germline ends. DNA for the CDR3: TGTGCCAGCAGCGTAGCCCAGCTCTTCTACGAGCAGTACGTC. As protein: CASSVAQLFYEQYV.

This clonotype has just a few counts. The rearrangement uses TRBV6-2 or TRBV6-3 and TRBJ2-1; possibly TRBD2 for D (5 bases). The CDR3 has 16 residues. CDR1 and CDR2 from the germline V gene are MNHEY and SVGEGT. V was clipped by 4 bases and J by 1 base, with 14 bases between them. The CDR3, as DNA: TGTGCCAGCAGTTCGACGGGGATTGGGTCCTACAATGAGCAGTTCTTC. Amino acids: CASSSTGIGSYNEQFF.

V usage is TRBV7-8 and J usage is TRBJ1-2, with D unclear. The V end lost 1 base, the J end lost 5 bases, and 11 bases lay between the germline ends. There are 14 residues in the CDR3. In germline, CDR1 is SGHVS, CDR2 FQNEAQ. The CDR3 reads CASSLGSINYGYTF. In nucleotides, the CDR3 is TGTGCCAGCAGCTTAGGCTCCATAAATTATGGCTACACCTTC.

This clonotype was recorded a few times. The genes are TRBV4-3 and TRBJ1-1, with D hard to call. The V end was cut by 6 bases, the J end by 4 bases, with 12 bases between. The CDR3 consists of 13 residues. The germline gives CDR1 LGHNA, CDR2 YSLEER. The CDR3 loop reads CASSLRVSTEAFF. The DNA of the CDR3 is TGCGCCAGCAGTTTAAGGGTGAGCACTGAAGCTTTCTTT.

This clonotype has a handful of counts. The chain combines TRBV29-1 with TRBJ2-7; 7 nucleotides match TRBD1. The CDR3 extends over 13 amino acids. Germline V lookup: CDR1 SQVTM, CDR2 ANQGSEA. Trimming took 5 bases from V and 6 from J; bases not matched to a gene: 10. Here the CDR3 reads CSVRTGTKGEQYF. The DNA for the CDR3 is TGCAGCGTTAGGACAGGCACCAAGGGCGAGCAGTACTTC.

V gene TRBV27 combines with J gene TRBJ2-7, with D unresolved. This CDR3 contains 13 residues. V was shortened by 2 bases and J by 5 bases, with 10 bases between the two germline ends. Germline loops: CDR1 MNHEY, CDR2 SMNVEV (reference sequence). The CDR3 coding sequence is TGTGCCAGCAGTTTAGGTTTCCGCGACGAGCAGTACTTC. Translated, it gives CASSLGFRDEQYF.

The CDR3 sequence is CASSDRDRELNEKLFF. DNA of the CDR3: TGTGCCAGCAGCGATAGGGACAGGGAACTTAATGAAAAACTGTTTTTT. This chain uses TRBV3-1 with TRBJ1-4; 9 bases are shared with TRBD1. Germline CDR1 reads LGHDT; CDR2 reads YNNKEL (reference sequence). This CDR3 contains 16 residues. Trimming cost V 5 bases and J 4 bases; bases outside gene matches: 8.

The gene calls are TRBV6-6 and TRBJ2-6; tentative D call: TRBD2 (6 bases). The CDR3 covers 16 residues. Germline V gene data show CDR1 as MNHNY and CDR2 as SVGAGI (reference sequence). V was clipped by 6 bases and J by 0 bases, with 12 bases between them. The CDR3: CASRKGGVSGANVLTF. The CDR3 DNA reads as TGTGCCAGCAGAAAGGGCGGGGTCTCTGGGGCCAACGTCCTGACTTTC.

This clonotype occurred a few times. The chain uses TRBV10-2 and TRBJ2-3; D possibly corresponds to TRBD2 (6 bases). Germline V gives CDR1 WSHSY, CDR2 SAAADI. Trimming removed 6 bases from V and 2 bases from J, with 21 bases in between. The CDR3 covers 17 residues. CDR3 nucleotides: TGCGCCAGCAGATCAGGGACTTCCTTGATGGCCACAGATACGCAGTATTTT. The encoded protein is CASRSGTSLMATDTQYF.

V and J are TRBV6-6 and TRBJ1-1; no clear D gene. Germline lookup yields CDR1 MNHNY and CDR2 SVGAGI (reference sequence). The CDR3 has 12 residues. Trimming pared 3 bases from V and 6 bases from J, leaving 8 bases between. The CDR3 reads CASSYLVPEAFF. CDR3 nucleotides: TGTGCCAGCAGTTATCTCGTCCCTGAAGCTTTCTTT.

This clonotype was found a few times. The gene calls are TRBV7-2 and TRBJ2-3, with 8 bases fitting TRBD1. The length of the CDR3 is 15 residues. Per the germline V gene, CDR1 is SGHTA and CDR2 is FQGNSA. The V and J ends lost 5 bases and 1 base, in that order; junction bases with no gene match: 5. In nucleotides, the CDR3 is TGTGCCAGCAGCCCCCAGGGACAGGGCACAGATACGCAGTATTTT. The encoded protein is CASSPQGQGTDTQYF.